The sequence of this T cell receptor (beta chain) was determined in a study of immune evolution from preneoplasia to lung adenocarcinoma (dated by TCRdb to the early 2020s). As for the study more broadly: No AAH lesions showed HLA loss of heterozygosity, compared with 5.5% to 8% of AIS, around 16% of MIA and around a third of ADC lesions. The study used immune gene expression, TCR sequencing and multiplex immunofluorescence to profile the immune contexture of lung adenocarcinoma precursors and invasive adenocarcinoma. Resected precursor lesions (AAH, AIS, MIA) and invasive adenocarcinomas were each compared against paired morphologically normal lung tissue. The sample size depended on which specimens were available, not on a prior power calculation. The immune data were integrated with whole exome sequencing and methylation data obtained from the same cohort of nodules. The overall cohort comprised 45 to 55 patients with pulmonary nodules who underwent surgical resection. TCR sequencing data were obtained from about 50 patients. According to the study, more than 95 samples went through TCR sequencing. POLYSOLVER was used to infer Class I HLA alleles from exome data, while LOHHLA was used to detect allele-specific HLA loss.

Using the immunoSEQ hsTCRbeta Kit, TCR beta CDR3 regions were sequenced from DNA. Processing in the source paper ran as follows. The ImmunoSEQ Analyzer was used to analyse the TCR sequencing data. T cell clonality was defined as 1 minus Pielou's evenness, calculated on productive rearrangements. T cell diversity was measured with the inverse Simpson index on productive templates. T cell density was TCR beta template counts normalized to usable DNA, estimated by amplifying and sequencing housekeeping genes. Two-sided Kruskal-Wallis tests were used to compare TCR metrics between histologic stages. TCRdb retrieved this table from immuneACCESS and kept in-frame rearrangements only. Not all clones are present; in checked studies, unresolved V genes account for under half, and no reason is known for the remainder. V and J calls plus clone size are reproduced from that table; the DNA served to infer D and trimming. The sample profile shows 30,000 to 45,000 clones; under 85% of them were found once. Around 6.5% of the sample lies in the top ten.

Between the mid-2010s and the late 2010s, the patients underwent resection in either Japan or China. The histologic diagnosis of each case was independently confirmed on H&E slides by two lung cancer pathologists. Macro-dissection after pathologic assessment enriched premalignant or tumor cells for nucleic acid extraction. The AllPrep DNA/RNA FFPE Kit was used to isolate DNA from FFPE tissue. As concerns this clone: This clone's antigen is unknown. No much larger clone is present one base from it, and per-base qualities are unavailable.

Broad study findings and their caveats: Clonality was highest in normal lung, while later-stage lesions appeared to have lower clonality but higher T cell density and diversity. Compared with EGFR-mutant or double wild-type lesions, KRAS-mutant nodules had the highest T cell clonality. Because every patient came from Japan and China, how well the results apply to Western populations was uncertain. The findings were based on association rather than direct causation, and larger cohorts with long-term follow-up and longitudinal biopsies were deemed needed. Top T cell clone frequencies were highest in normal lung and appeared to decrease progressively from AAH through AIS, MIA and invasive adenocarcinoma.

Its CDR3 holds 13 amino acids, cysteine through phenylalanine. The CDR3 DNA has 39 bases and is translated from base 1. V ends up 1 base short and J 4 bases short, with an unmatched junction base count of 1. Via the germline V gene, CDR1 is SGDLS and CDR2 YYNGEE. Source material: FFPE invasive lung adenocarcinoma tissue. The label giving this sample's cell subset or site can be read as: frankly invasive lung adenocarcinoma (ADC). This receptor was taken from a person aged 55 to 70 with lung adenocarcinoma. Recombination linked TRBV9 to TRBJ1-1, with 7 junctional bases fitting TRBD1. The bases are TGTGCCAGCAGCGTACAGGGGGGCACTGAAGCTTTCTTT. Translated, it reads CASSVQGGTEAFF. With all but the CDR3 taken from the reference TRBV9 and TRBJ1-1 genes, the full variable domain is: DSGVTQTPKHLITATGQRVTLRCSPRSGDLSVYWYQQSLDQGLQFLIQYYNGEERAKGNILERFSAQQFPDLHSELNLSSLELGDSALYFCASSVQGGTEAFFGQGTRLTVV.